The 7 T cell receptor beta chains given below trace back to one sample, sequenced in a study of cytomegalovirus exposure and HLA in healthy donors (dated by TCRdb to 2015 to 2018). Preparation of the library involved the immunoSEQ multiplex PCR assay. For the multiplex PCR, a mixture combining 60 forward primers for TCR Vbeta segments and 13 reverse primers for TCR Jbeta segments was used. Imported from immuneACCESS, the table was reduced by TCRdb to in-frame sequences with V and J called. These copies leave out some clones; in studies compared against another copy, an unresolved V gene accounts for under half, and the cause of the remainder is not known. Recorded for this sample are about 210,000 clones; 82% of them occurred a single time. The ten top clones hold roughly 6% of the sample. Sequenced: PBMCs. These receptors were obtained from a man in his forties in good health and CMV-seropositive.

This chain joins TRBV11-3 and TRBJ1-1; a weak D match, TRBD1 (5 bases). Germline V gene lookup returns CDR1 SGHNT and CDR2 YENEEA. This CDR3 contains 15 residues. The ends were cut back, 1 base at V and 5 bases at J, with 14 bases in the middle. In DNA form, the CDR3 reads TGTGCCAGCAGCTTAGTTAGGGGCGCAAGGACTGAAGCTTTCTTT. Translated, it gives CASSLVRGARTEAFF. Using reference TRBV11-3 and TRBJ1-1 for the parts outside the CDR3, the full variable domain is EAGVVQSPRYKIIEKKQPVAFWCNPISGHNTLYWYLQNLGQGPELLIRYENEEAVDDSQLPKDRFSAERLKGVDSTLKIQPAELGDSAVYLCASSLVRGARTEAFFGQGTRLTVV.

The V gene is TRBV6-1, the J gene TRBJ1-2; D not certain. Trimming pared 6 bases from V and 3 bases from J, leaving 14 bases between. The CDR3 has 14 amino acids. The germline V gene encodes CDR1 MNHNS and CDR2 SASEGT. CDR3 sequence (DNA): TGTGCCAGCAGAGACCAGGCAGTCGACTATGGCTACACCTTC. As protein: CASRDQAVDYGYTF.

This clone was recorded a few times. V usage is TRBV20-1 and J usage is TRBJ1-1; D possibly corresponds to TRBD1 (6 bases). The germline V gene encodes CDR1 DFQATT and CDR2 SNEGSKA (reference sequence). The CDR3 has 11 residues. V was cut by 5 bases and J by 11 bases, with 15 bases left in between. CDR3 in DNA: TGCAGTGCTTCCCGGGACACCGGGGCTTTCTTT. Its translation: CSASRDTGAFF.

This sequence joins TRBV7-3 and TRBJ1-1; TRBD1 aligns across 8 bases. The V gene's germline CDR1 is SGHTA and CDR2 FQGTGA. CDR3 length: 13 amino acids. V shed 3 bases, J shed 5 bases, and the junction held 2 bases outside the gene matches. This CDR3 is CASSFDRGTEAFF. The CDR3 bases are TGTGCCAGCAGCTTCGACAGGGGAACTGAAGCTTTCTTT.

The chain has TRBV2 and TRBJ2-3, with 7 positions matching TRBD1. The CDR3 consists of 14 residues. Germline CDR1 and CDR2: SNHLY and FYNNEI. Losses at the gene ends were 11 bases for V and 2 bases for J; bases not matched to a gene: 10. The CDR3 DNA sequence: TGTGCCGTCGGGACAGCTAGCCACACAGATACGCAGTATTTT. This codes for CAVGTASHTDTQYF.

This clone has a handful of counts. The chain uses TRBV6-5 and TRBJ2-5; 8 nucleotides line up with TRBD1. The CDR3 covers 14 residues. V shed 5 bases, J shed 3 bases, and the junction held 5 bases outside the gene matches. Germline V CDR1 and CDR2: MNHEY, SVGAGI. The CDR3 sequence is CASSNWDRKETQYF. DNA of the CDR3: TGTGCCAGCAGTAACTGGGACAGGAAAGAGACCCAGTACTTC.

This clone was counted only a few times. The rearrangement joins TRBV27 to TRBJ2-2, with a tentative D call TRBD1 (6 bases). CDR1 is MNHEY and CDR2 is SMNVEV in the germline V gene (reference sequence). This CDR3 region has 15 residues. Trimming removed 4 bases at V and 1 base at J, with 10 bases between. The CDR3 DNA reads as TGTGCCAGCAGTTCTCGACAGGTGAACACCGGGGAGCTGTTTTTT. Protein product: CASSSRQVNTGELFF.